The T cell receptor beta chain under discussion was sequenced for a study of early T cells in non-severe SARS-CoV-2 infection. As for the study in general: The chains were unpaired, and the sequenced material was bulk RNA from unsorted whole blood.

Study results and caveats: A preference for anti-spike CD8 responses marked VDJdb matching, which missed private and CD4 specificities.

MiXCR, run by TCRdb on the 5' RACE reads, gives a single entry per CDR3 protein. The sample yields more than 75,000 distinct CDR3 sequences, around 15% seen once. This clonotype ranks as medium-sized (0.01 to 0.1%). Its antigen is unidentified. This CDR3 has 14 residues. Germline lookup yields CDR1 SEHNR and CDR2 FQNEAQ (reference sequence). The V and J ends lost 1 base and 1 base respectively, with 7 bases between them. The sample was whole blood. The source of this sequence is an adult who was a healthcare worker with PCR-confirmed SARS-CoV-2 infection or an uninfected control (not recorded which). The chain combines TRBV7-9 with TRBJ2-5; D is unclear. In DNA, the CDR3 is TGTGCCAGCAGCTTAGTGGCGATCCAAGAGACCCAGTACTTC. Its protein product is CASSLVAIQETQYF.